The source of this T cell receptor (beta chain) is a study of shared T cell receptors in the human thymus. Assay: immunoSEQ multiplex PCR; the TCRdb copy retains only in-frame clones and omits some. The table lists some 640,000 clones, about 90% of them singletons. Germline loops: CDR1 SGHAT, CDR2 FQNNGV. The CDR3 totals 17 residues. Trimming shortened V by 0 bases and J by 5 bases, and 17 bases separated the two germline ends. Separately, the same data were catalogued under a study of human thymus T cells.

The TCR sequence derives from a boy younger than two with a congenital heart defect. V usage is TRBV11-2 and J usage is TRBJ2-4; TRBD1 is a possible D gene (5 bases). The sequencing sample was made of thymocytes. CDR3 bases: TGTGCCAGCAGCTTAGATTCAGGACAAAAGGTCGAAAACATTCAGTACTTC. It is translated as CASSLDSGQKVENIQYF.